This section outlines one T cell receptor (beta chain) sequence together with its context. Its antigen target is currently unknown. No much larger clone is present one base from it, and per-base qualities are unavailable. Library preparation employed 5' RACE. TCRdb names NextSeq 500 as the instrument used. The TCR library protocol attached unique molecular identifiers to individual cDNA molecules to correct for sequencing error and PCR bias. TCR alpha and beta chains were both sequenced, and the abundances of alpha and beta sequences in each sample were closely correlated with each other. The paper's data handling went like this. Decombinator V4 was used to annotate the V gene, J gene and CDR3 of the TCR sequences. TCRs were defined as expanded if a significant change between any two time points was detected under a Poisson model with p below 0.0001. TCR abundances were normalised to the total number of TCRs sequenced in each sample and reported as counts per million. VDJdb, accessed 1 November 2021, was searched for CMV, EBV and SARS-CoV-2 annotated TCRs, excluding TCRs annotated for multiple antigens. TCRdb trimmed public reads at Q25 via fastp, called clones via MiXCR and kept in-frame beta chains. Each CDR3 protein gets just one entry, which takes the most common genes and DNA from the rows behind it. The V and J calls and clone size come from TCRdb's table, not from the authors' own analysis. A total of more than 65,000 distinct CDR3 sequences appear in this sample, roughly 13% of them only once. The biggest ten clones account for around 1.1% of the sample.

This sample is drawn from a study of early T cells in non-severe SARS-CoV-2 infection (dated by TCRdb to the early 2020s). At the level of the whole study: Because TCR sequencing relied on bulk RNA taken from unsorted whole blood, pairing of alpha and beta chains was not possible.

General study outcomes and caveats: VDJdb matching was skewed toward anti-spike CD8 responses, so virus-specific expansions were likely underestimated and private and CD4 specificities were missed.

A case-control design nested within a healthcare worker cohort in London, UK, was used, with weekly nasopharyngeal swab PCR tests and blood sampling performed. Healthcare workers were enrolled in the week of the UK lockdown, from 23 to 31 March 2020, and were followed every week for up to 16 weeks. This clonotype originated in an adult who was a healthcare worker with PCR-confirmed SARS-CoV-2 infection or an uninfected control (not recorded which). Sequencing was done on a sample of whole blood.

DNA sequence: TGTGCCAGCAGTTACAGCGCTCAGAGGACTGAAGCTTTCTTT. This translates into CASSYSAQRTEAFF. In this chain, TRBV6-2 or TRBV6-3 is recombined with TRBJ1-1; the D gene assignment is ambiguous. The V end loses 2 bases and the J end loses 5 bases, and a stretch of 12 bases separates them. The CDR3 contains 14 residues, cysteine and phenylalanine counted. Of the read, only the CDR3 DNA is kept; its 42 bases are in frame from base 1. The germline V gene yields MNHEY for CDR1 and SVGEGT for CDR2.